This entry lists 17 T cell receptor beta chains sequenced from one sample in a study of cytomegalovirus exposure and HLA in healthy donors. Method: immunoSEQ multiplex PCR; TCRdb's copy keeps in-frame clones and lacks some. The table includes around 350,000 clones, 86% detected once. Input material: PBMCs. Source of these receptors: a woman aged 18-29 years in good health and CMV-seronegative.

This chain joins TRBV30 and TRBJ1-4; D may be TRBD1 (6 bases). V lost 3 bases and J 7 bases, leaving 15 bases between the germline ends. Germline-derived CDR1 and CDR2 are GTSNPN and SVGIG (reference sequence). The CDR3 covers 14 residues. CDR3 nucleotide sequence: TGTGCCTGGAGATCCGGGACATTTTGTGAAAAACTGTTTTTT. This codes for CAWRSGTFCEKLFF.

The CDR3 nucleotides read TGTGCCAGCAGTTTGGGTGTAGGGGGAGGGATGAACACTGAAGCTTTCTTT. This translates into CASSLGVGGGMNTEAFF. The chain has TRBV28 and TRBJ1-1, with D possibly matching TRBD1 (6 bases). The germline V and J ends were trimmed by 3 bases and 0 bases, with 17 bases remaining between them. This CDR3 has 17 residues. Germline-derived CDR1 and CDR2 are MDHEN and SYDVKM.

The V call is TRBV2, the J call TRBJ1-5; D is undetermined. The CDR3 has 11 amino acids. Trimming cost V 4 bases and J 7 bases, with 5 bases left between them. CDR1 is SNHLY and CDR2 is FYNNEI in the germline V gene. CDR3 protein: CASSAGQPQHF. CDR3 DNA sequence: TGTGCCAGCAGTGCGGGACAGCCCCAGCATTTT. Full variable domain (remainder filled in from reference TRBV2 and TRBJ1-5): EPEVTQTPSHQVTQMGQEVILRCVPISNHLYFYWYRQILGQKVEFLVSFYNNEISEKSEIFDDQFSVERPDGSNFTLKIRSTKLEDSAMYFCASSAGQPQHFGDGTRLSIL.

The V gene is TRBV5-1, the J gene TRBJ1-1; no reliable D call. The CDR3 has 13 amino acids. Germline V lookup: CDR1 SGHRS, CDR2 YFSETQ. Trimming shortened V by 5 bases and J by 2 bases, and 10 bases separated the two germline ends. In DNA, the CDR3 is TGCGCCAGCAGACACGGACTAAACACTGAAGCTTTCTTT. Encoded protein: CASRHGLNTEAFF.

The chain carries TRBV29-1 and TRBJ1-2; 10 nucleotides match TRBD1. Trimming removed 7 bases from V and 8 bases from J; junction bases left unmatched: 10. There are 13 residues in the CDR3. Germline V gene lookup returns CDR1 SQVTM and CDR2 ANQGSEA. This CDR3 reads CSASDRGNGGYTF. CDR3 nucleotide sequence: TGCAGCGCTTCGGACAGGGGGAATGGAGGCTACACCTTC.

In nucleotides, the CDR3 is TGCGCCAGCAGCCAAGGGGACAGGGGGCGAACGAACACTGAAGCTTTCTTT. Amino acid sequence: CASSQGDRGRTNTEAFF. The rearrangement uses TRBV4-1 and TRBJ1-1, with 12 positions matching TRBD1. This CDR3 is built from 17 residues. Germline V gene data show CDR1 as MGHRA and CDR2 as YSYEKL. Trimming removed 1 base from V and 1 base from J; junction bases left unmatched: 4.

The rearrangement joins TRBV9 to TRBJ2-7, with D unresolved. CDR1 is SGDLS, CDR2 YYNGEE, per germline. The V end lost 3 bases, the J end lost 2 bases, and 9 bases lay between the germline ends. The CDR3 length is 13 residues. This chain's CDR3 is CASSADSPYEQYF. CDR3 bases: TGTGCCAGCAGCGCAGATTCTCCCTACGAGCAGTACTTC.

This chain joins TRBV27 and TRBJ1-2; no firm D call. Trimming left V 3 bases short and J 7 bases short, with 15 bases between. The germline V gene encodes CDR1 MNHEY and CDR2 SMNVEV (reference sequence). The CDR3 covers 14 residues. CDR3 sequence (DNA): TGTGCCAGCAGTTTCCGCCGGGAAACGGGTGGCTACACCTTC. Translating gives CASSFRRETGGYTF.

The chain is built from TRBV27 and TRBJ2-4, with D unresolved. V lost 4 bases, J lost 4 bases, and 14 bases lay in between. Germline loops: CDR1 MNHEY, CDR2 SMNVEV (reference sequence). The CDR3 totals 15 residues. The chain's CDR3 is CASSSASTEKNIQYF. The CDR3 nucleotides are TGTGCCAGCAGTTCGGCATCAACAGAGAAAAACATTCAGTACTTC.

The chain combines TRBV2 with TRBJ2-7, with TRBD1 matching over 7 bases. Germline values: CDR1 SNHLY, CDR2 FYNNEI. V shed 5 bases and J 0 bases; nucleotides not matched to a gene: 1. This CDR3 has 13 residues. The CDR3 DNA reads TGTGCCAGCAGTCGACAGGGCTCCTACGAGCAGTACTTC. It specifies CASSRQGSYEQYF.

V is TRBV28 and J is TRBJ1-1; D not resolved. Trimming took 4 bases from V and 1 from J, leaving 7 bases between them. The CDR3 runs 13 residues. Germline V gene lookup returns CDR1 MDHEN and CDR2 SYDVKM. CDR3 protein: CASSSTQNTEAFF. The CDR3 nucleotides read TGTGCCAGCAGTTCAACTCAGAACACTGAAGCTTTCTTT.

J is TRBJ1-2 and V is TRBV6-4; 9 bases align to TRBD1. This CDR3 is built from 15 residues. V shed 4 bases, J shed 7 bases, and the junction held 10 bases outside the gene matches. Germline V gene sequence: CDR1 MRHNA, CDR2 SNTAGT. This CDR3 is CASSATGTGKGGYTF. CDR3 in DNA: TGTGCCAGCAGTGCTACCGGGACAGGGAAAGGTGGCTACACCTTC.

This clone was seen more than once but under ten times. The chain combines TRBV19 with TRBJ1-1; no firm D call. Trimming stripped 7 bases from V and 0 bases from J, with 9 bases between. The CDR3 sequence is 13 residues long. The V gene's germline CDR1 is LNHDA and CDR2 SQIVND (reference sequence). CDR3 amino acids: CASTTRMNTEAFF. CDR3 nucleotides: TGTGCCAGTACTACGAGGATGAACACTGAAGCTTTCTTT.

This chain joins TRBV5-6 and TRBJ2-3; 10 bases align to TRBD2. Germline V CDR1 and CDR2: SGHDT, YYEEEE. There are 17 residues in the CDR3. Trimming cost V 5 bases and J 0 bases; bases outside gene matches: 9. CDR3 sequence (DNA): TGTGCCAGCAGGCGCAGGACTAGCGGAGATAGCACAGATACGCAGTATTTT. Translated: CASRRRTSGDSTDTQYF. The full variable domain, its missing parts supplied by reference TRBV5-6 and TRBJ2-3, is DAGVTQSPTHLIKTRGQQVTLRCSPKSGHDTVSWYQQALGQGPQFIFQYYEEEERQRGNFPDRFSGHQFPNYSSELNVNALLLGDSALYLCASRRRTSGDSTDTQYFGPGTRLTVL.

In this sample, this clone turned up once. The chain joins TRBV28 to TRBJ2-1; weak D call: TRBD1 (6 bases). V gave up 4 bases and J gave up 7 bases, with 20 bases separating them. This CDR3 comprises 16 residues. Germline V gene sequence: CDR1 MDHEN, CDR2 SYDVKM. CDR3 bases: TGTGCCAGCAGTTCCAACCTTTACGGGACATCAAATGAGCAGTTCTTC. It specifies CASSSNLYGTSNEQFF. The full variable domain, rest sourced from reference TRBV28 and TRBJ2-1, is DVKVTQSSRYLVKRTGEKVFLECVQDMDHENMFWYRQDPGLGLRLIYFSYDVKMKEKGDIPEGYSVSREKKERFSLILESASTNQTSMYLCASSSNLYGTSNEQFFGPGTRLTVL.

This clone was seen only once. Other DNA variants within this sample encode the same CDR3. The chain recombines TRBV28 with TRBJ2-7; no reliable D call. Germline V lookup: CDR1 MDHEN, CDR2 SYDVKM. There are 11 residues in the CDR3. V was cut by 7 bases and J by 0 bases, with 4 bases left in between. CDR3 protein: CASTSSYEQYF. CDR3 bases: TGTGCCAGCACCTCCTCCTACGAGCAGTACTTC.

V usage is TRBV6-6 and J usage is TRBJ2-7; TRBD1 aligns across 12 bases. Germline V lookup: CDR1 MNHNY, CDR2 SVGAGI (reference sequence). The junction had 3 bases not matched to a gene; V was cut back by 4 bases and J by 2 bases. CDR3 length: 15 residues. CDR3 DNA sequence: TGTGCCAGCAGTTCGGGACAGGGGGCGCCCTACGAGCAGTACTTC. This encodes CASSSGQGAPYEQYF.